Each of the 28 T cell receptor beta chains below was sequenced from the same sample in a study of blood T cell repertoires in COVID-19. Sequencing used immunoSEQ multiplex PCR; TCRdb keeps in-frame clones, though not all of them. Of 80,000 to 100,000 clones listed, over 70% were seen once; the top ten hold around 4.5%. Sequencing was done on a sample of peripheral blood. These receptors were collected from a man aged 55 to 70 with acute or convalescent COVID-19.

The CDR3 DNA reads as TGTGCCATCAGTGCTGGCAGGGCGAGTTCACCCCTCCACTTT. Translation gives CAISAGRASSPLHF. The chain employs TRBV10-3 and TRBJ1-6, with D possibly TRBD1 on 5 matching bases. Per the germline V gene, CDR1 is ENHRY and CDR2 is SYGVKD. Between the trimmed V and J ends, which lost 4 bases and 9 bases, there was a span of 13 bases. This CDR3 spans 14 amino acids.

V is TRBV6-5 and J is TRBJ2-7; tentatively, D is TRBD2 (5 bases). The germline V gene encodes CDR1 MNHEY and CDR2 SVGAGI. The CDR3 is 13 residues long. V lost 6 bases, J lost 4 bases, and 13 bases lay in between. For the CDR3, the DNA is TGTGCCAGCAGCCGGACCCGGGGTTACGAGCAGTACTTC. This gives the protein CASSRTRGYEQYF.

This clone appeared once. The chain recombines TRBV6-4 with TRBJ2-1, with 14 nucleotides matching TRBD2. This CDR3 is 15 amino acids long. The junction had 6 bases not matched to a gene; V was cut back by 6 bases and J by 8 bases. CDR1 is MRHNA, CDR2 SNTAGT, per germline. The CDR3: CASSPGLAGVDEQFF. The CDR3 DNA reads TGTGCCAGCAGCCCGGGACTAGCGGGAGTGGATGAGCAGTTCTTC.

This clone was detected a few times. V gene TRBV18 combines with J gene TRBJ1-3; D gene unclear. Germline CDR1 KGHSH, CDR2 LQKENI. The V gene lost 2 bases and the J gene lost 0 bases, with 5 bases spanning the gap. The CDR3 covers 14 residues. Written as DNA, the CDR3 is TGTGCCAGCTCACCAGGGAGCTCTGGAAACACCATATATTTT. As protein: CASSPGSSGNTIYF.

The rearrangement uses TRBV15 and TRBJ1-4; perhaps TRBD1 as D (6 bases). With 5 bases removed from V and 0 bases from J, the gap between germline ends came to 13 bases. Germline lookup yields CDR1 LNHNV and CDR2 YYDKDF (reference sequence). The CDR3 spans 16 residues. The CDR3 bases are TGTGCCACCAGCCGGGACACTTCTGCAACTAATGAAAAACTGTTTTTT. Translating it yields CATSRDTSATNEKLFF.

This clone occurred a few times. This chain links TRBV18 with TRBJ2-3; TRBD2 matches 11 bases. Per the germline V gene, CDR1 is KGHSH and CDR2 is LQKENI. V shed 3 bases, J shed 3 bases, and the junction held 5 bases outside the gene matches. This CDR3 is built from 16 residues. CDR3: CASSPETSGTTDTQYF. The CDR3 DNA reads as TGTGCCAGCTCACCTGAGACTAGCGGGACAACAGATACGCAGTATTTT.

CDR3 residues: CASSVVSSHEQFF. The CDR3 bases are TGTGCCAGCAGCGTAGTTAGTAGTCATGAGCAGTTCTTC. V gene TRBV9 combines with J gene TRBJ2-1; D ambiguous. V lost 0 bases and J 8 bases, leaving 9 bases between the germline ends. Germline-derived CDR1 and CDR2 are SGDLS and YYNGEE. The CDR3 is 13 amino acids.

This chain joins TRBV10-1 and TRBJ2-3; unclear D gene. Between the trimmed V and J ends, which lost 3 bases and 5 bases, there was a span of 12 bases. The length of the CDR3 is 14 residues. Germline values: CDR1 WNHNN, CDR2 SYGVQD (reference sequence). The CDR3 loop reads CASSDPSRVDTQYF. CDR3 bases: TGCGCCAGCAGTGACCCCTCACGGGTAGATACGCAGTATTTT.

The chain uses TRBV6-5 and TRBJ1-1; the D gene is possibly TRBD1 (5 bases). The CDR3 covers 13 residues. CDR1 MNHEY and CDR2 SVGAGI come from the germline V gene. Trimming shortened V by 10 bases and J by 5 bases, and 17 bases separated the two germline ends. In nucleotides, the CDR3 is TGTGCCACCGAGATTTCCGGGGGTACTGAAGCTTTCTTT. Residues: CATEISGGTEAFF.

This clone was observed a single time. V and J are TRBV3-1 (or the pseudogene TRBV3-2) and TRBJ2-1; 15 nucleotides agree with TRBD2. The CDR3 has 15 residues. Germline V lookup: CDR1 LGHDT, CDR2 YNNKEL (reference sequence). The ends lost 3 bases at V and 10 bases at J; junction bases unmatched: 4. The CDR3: CASSHWTSGRGEQFF. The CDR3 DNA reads TGTGCCAGCAGCCACTGGACTAGCGGGAGGGGCGAGCAGTTCTTC.

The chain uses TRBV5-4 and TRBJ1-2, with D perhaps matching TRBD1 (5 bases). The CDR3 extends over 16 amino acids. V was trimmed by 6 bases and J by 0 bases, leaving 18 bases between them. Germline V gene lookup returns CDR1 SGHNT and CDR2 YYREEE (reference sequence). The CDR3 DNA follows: TGTGCCAGCATGGCCTCAGGGCGGAGATCTAACTATGGCTACACCTTC. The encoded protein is CASMASGRRSNYGYTF.

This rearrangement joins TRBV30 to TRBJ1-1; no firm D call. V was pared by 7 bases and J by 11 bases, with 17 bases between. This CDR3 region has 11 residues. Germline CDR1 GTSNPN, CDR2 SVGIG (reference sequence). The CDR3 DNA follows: TGTGCCTCGCATCCGGGAACTAAGGCTTTCTTT. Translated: CASHPGTKAFF.

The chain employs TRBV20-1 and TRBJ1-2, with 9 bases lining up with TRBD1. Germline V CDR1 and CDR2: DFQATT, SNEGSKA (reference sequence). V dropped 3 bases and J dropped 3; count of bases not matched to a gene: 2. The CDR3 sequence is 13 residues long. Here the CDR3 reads CSASRTGDYGYTF. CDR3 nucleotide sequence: TGCAGTGCTAGTAGGACAGGGGACTATGGCTACACCTTC.

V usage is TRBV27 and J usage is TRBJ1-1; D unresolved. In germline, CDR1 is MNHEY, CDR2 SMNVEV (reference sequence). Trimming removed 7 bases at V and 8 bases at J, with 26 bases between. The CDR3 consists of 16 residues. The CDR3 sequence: CASTPGWKGSPSEAFF. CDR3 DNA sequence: TGTGCCAGCACCCCGGGGTGGAAGGGATCGCCGTCGGAAGCTTTCTTT.

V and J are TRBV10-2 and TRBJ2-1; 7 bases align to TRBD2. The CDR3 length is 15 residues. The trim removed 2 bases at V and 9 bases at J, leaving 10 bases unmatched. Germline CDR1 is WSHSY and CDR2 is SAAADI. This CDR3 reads CASSEAAGVGTEQFF. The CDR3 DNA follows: TGCGCCAGCAGTGAGGCGGCGGGAGTGGGCACTGAGCAGTTCTTC.

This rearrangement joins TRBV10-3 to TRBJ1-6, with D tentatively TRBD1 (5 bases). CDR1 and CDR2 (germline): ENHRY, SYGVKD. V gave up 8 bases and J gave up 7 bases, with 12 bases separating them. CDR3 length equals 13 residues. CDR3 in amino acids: CAIAGYHNSPLHF. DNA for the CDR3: TGTGCCATCGCAGGGTACCACAATTCACCCCTCCACTTT.

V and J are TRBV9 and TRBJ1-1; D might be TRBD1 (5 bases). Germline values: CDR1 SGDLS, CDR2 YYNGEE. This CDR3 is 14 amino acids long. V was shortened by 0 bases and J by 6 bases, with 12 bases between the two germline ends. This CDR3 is CASSVGGGRPEAFF. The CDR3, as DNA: TGTGCCAGCAGCGTAGGTGGGGGGAGGCCTGAAGCTTTCTTT.

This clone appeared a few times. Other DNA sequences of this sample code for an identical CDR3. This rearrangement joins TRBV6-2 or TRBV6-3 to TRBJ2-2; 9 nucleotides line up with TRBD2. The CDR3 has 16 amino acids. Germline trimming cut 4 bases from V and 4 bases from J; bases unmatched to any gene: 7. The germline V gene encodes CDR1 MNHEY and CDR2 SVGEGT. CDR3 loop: CASSSFGREGTGELFF. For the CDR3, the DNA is TGTGCCAGCAGTTCCTTTGGGCGGGAGGGCACCGGGGAGCTGTTTTTT.

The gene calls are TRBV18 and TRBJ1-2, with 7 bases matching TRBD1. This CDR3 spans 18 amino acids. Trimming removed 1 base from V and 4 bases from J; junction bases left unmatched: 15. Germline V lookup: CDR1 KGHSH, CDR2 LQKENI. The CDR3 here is CASSPQGGQRLFSYGYTF. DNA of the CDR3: TGTGCCAGCTCACCACAGGGGGGACAGAGACTATTCAGCTATGGCTACACCTTC. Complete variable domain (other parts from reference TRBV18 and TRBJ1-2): NAGVMQNPRHLVRRRGQEARLRCSPMKGHSHVYWYRQLPEEGLKFMVYLQKENIIDESGMPKERFSAEFPKEGPSILRIQQVVRGDSAAYFCASSPQGGQRLFSYGYTFGSGTRLTVV.

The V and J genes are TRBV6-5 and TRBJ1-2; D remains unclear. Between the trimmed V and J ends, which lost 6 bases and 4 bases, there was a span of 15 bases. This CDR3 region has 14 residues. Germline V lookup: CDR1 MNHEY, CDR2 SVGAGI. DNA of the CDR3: TGTGCCAGCAGGCTCGCAGGCGAAGGCTATGGCTACACCTTC. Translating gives CASRLAGEGYGYTF.

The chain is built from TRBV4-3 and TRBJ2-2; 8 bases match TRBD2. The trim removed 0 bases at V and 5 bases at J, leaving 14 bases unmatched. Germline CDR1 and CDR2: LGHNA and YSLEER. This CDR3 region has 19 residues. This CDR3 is CASSQEPAPGLAETGELFF. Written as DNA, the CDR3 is TGCGCCAGCAGCCAAGAGCCCGCACCAGGACTAGCTGAAACCGGGGAGCTGTTTTTT.

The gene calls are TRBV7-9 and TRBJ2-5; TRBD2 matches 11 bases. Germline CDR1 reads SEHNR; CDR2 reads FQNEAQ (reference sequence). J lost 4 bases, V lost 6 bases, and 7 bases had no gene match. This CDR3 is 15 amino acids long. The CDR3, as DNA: TGTGCCAGCAGTCGCACTAGCGGGAGTGTAGAGACCCAGTACTTC. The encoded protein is CASSRTSGSVETQYF.

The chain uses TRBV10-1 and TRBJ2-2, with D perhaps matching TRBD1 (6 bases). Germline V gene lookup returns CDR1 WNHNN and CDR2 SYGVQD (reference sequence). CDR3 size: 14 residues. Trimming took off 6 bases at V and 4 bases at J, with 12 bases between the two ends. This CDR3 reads CASRETGLTGELFF. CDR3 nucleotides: TGCGCCAGCAGGGAGACAGGTCTCACCGGGGAGCTGTTTTTT.

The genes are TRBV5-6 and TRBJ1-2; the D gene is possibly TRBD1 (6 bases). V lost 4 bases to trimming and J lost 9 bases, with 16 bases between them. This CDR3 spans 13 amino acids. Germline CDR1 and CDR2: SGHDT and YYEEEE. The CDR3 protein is CASSKTGEHSYTF. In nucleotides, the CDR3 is TGTGCCAGCAGCAAGACAGGAGAGCATAGCTACACCTTC.

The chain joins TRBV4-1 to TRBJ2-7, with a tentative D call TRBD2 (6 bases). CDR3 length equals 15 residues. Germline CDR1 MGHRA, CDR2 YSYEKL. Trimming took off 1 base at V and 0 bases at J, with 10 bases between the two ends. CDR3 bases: TGCGCCAGCAGCCAAGGTTGGGGGGACTCCTACGAGCAGTACTTC. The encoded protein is CASSQGWGDSYEQYF.

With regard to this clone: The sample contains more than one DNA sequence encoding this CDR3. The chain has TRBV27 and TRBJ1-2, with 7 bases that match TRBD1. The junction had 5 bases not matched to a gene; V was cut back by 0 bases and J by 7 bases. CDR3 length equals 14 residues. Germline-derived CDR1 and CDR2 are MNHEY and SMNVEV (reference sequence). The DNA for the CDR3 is TGTGCCAGCAGTTTATCCAGGGGGGCTGGTGGCTACACCTTC. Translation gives CASSLSRGAGGYTF.

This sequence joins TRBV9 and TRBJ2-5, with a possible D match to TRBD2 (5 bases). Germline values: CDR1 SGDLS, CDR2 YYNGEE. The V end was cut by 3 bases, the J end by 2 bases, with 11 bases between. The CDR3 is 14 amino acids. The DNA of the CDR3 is TGTGCCAGCAGCGCTTCGAGGGCGCAAGAGACCCAGTACTTC. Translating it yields CASSASRAQETQYF.

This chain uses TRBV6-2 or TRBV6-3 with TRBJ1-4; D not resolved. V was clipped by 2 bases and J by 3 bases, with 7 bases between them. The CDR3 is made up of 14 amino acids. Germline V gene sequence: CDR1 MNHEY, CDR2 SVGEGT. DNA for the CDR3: TGTGCCAGCAGTTACCGAGCGGCTAATGAAAAACTGTTTTTT. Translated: CASSYRAANEKLFF.